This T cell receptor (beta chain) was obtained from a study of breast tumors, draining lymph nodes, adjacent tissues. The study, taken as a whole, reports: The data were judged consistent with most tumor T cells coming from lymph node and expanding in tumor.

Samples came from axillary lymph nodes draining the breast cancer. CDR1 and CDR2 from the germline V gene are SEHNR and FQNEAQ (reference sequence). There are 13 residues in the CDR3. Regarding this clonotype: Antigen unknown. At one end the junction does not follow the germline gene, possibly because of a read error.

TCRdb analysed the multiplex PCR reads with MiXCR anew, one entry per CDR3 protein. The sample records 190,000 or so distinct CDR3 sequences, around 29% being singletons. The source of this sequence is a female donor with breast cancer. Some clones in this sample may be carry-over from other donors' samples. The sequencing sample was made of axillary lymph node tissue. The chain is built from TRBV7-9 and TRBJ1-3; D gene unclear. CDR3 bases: TGTACCAGCAGCCTTAGGAACGGGAACACCATATATTTT. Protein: CTSSLRNGNTIYF.